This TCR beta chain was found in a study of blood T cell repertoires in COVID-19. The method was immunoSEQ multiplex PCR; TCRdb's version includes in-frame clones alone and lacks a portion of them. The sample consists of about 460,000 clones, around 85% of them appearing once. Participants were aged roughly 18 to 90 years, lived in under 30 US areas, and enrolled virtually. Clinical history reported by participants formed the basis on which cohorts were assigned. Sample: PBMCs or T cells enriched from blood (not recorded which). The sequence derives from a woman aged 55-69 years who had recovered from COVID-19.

The CDR3 coding sequence is TGTGCCAGCAGCACCTGGACAGTAAACTATGGCTACACCTTC. This translates into CASSTWTVNYGYTF. This chain connects TRBV13 to TRBJ1-2; D is possibly TRBD1 (6 bases). The CDR3 loop spans 14 amino acids. Germline V gene sequence: CDR1 PRHDT, CDR2 FYEKMQ (reference sequence). Trimming removed 5 bases at V and 2 bases at J, with 12 bases between.